One sample yielded the 28 T cell receptor beta chains listed below, sequenced in a study of blood T cell repertoires in COVID-19. Clones were sequenced by immunoSEQ multiplex PCR, and TCRdb holds only the in-frame ones, with some missing. The table has roughly 180,000 clones, roughly 85% seen once. The specimen was peripheral blood. The receptors derive from an elderly woman with active or convalescent COVID-19.

The chain links TRBV7-6 to TRBJ2-1; the match to TRBD2 covers 8 bases. CDR3 size: 16 residues. The germline V gene has CDR1 SGHVS and CDR2 FNYEAQ. V shed 1 base and J 2 bases; nucleotides not matched to a gene: 4. This CDR3 is CASSLGGSGTYNEQFF. The CDR3, as DNA: TGTGCCAGCAGCTTAGGGGGTAGCGGGACCTACAATGAGCAGTTCTTC.

There are a few counts of this clone. The V call is TRBV7-3, the J call TRBJ1-1; no firm D call. The germline V gene has CDR1 SGHTA and CDR2 FQGTGA. V was pared by 2 bases and J by 1 base, with 5 bases between. This CDR3 spans 13 amino acids. The CDR3 DNA sequence: TGTGCCAGCAGCTTACGGTCGAACACTGAAGCTTTCTTT. Translating gives CASSLRSNTEAFF.

This chain joins TRBV30 and TRBJ2-1; maybe TRBD2 (5 bases). CDR3 length equals 12 residues. V was cut by 0 bases and J by 9 bases, with 9 bases left in between. Germline lookup yields CDR1 GTSNPN and CDR2 SVGIG (reference sequence). The CDR3 coding sequence is TGTGCCTGGAGTGTGAGGGAAGGTGAGCAGTTCTTC. Its translation is CAWSVREGEQFF. Complete variable domain (other parts from reference TRBV30 and TRBJ2-1): SQTIHQWPATLVQPVGSPLSLECTVEGTSNPNLYWYRQAAGRGLQLLFYSVGIGQISSEVPQNLSASRPQDRQFILSSKKLLLSDSGFYLCAWSVREGEQFFGPGTRLTVL.

The chain joins TRBV27 to TRBJ1-1, with D possibly TRBD1 on 6 matching bases. The germline CDR1 and CDR2 sequences are MNHEY and SMNVEV (reference sequence). Trimming pared 7 bases from V and 2 bases from J, leaving 20 bases between. This CDR3 contains 16 residues. CDR3 region: CASNSVWGRRNTEAFF. CDR3 DNA: TGTGCCAGCAACTCGGTTTGGGGGCGTCGAAACACTGAAGCTTTCTTT.

The genes are TRBV10-3 and TRBJ2-7, with D perhaps matching TRBD2 (5 bases). The germline V gene encodes CDR1 ENHRY and CDR2 SYGVKD. Between the trimmed V and J ends, which lost 0 bases and 0 bases, there was a span of 15 bases. The CDR3 spans 17 residues. CDR3 in amino acids: CAISESTARALSYEQYF. The CDR3 bases are TGTGCCATCAGTGAGTCGACGGCGCGGGCCCTCTCCTACGAGCAGTACTTC.

The chain recombines TRBV6-5 with TRBJ1-2; TRBD1 might be the D (6 bases). CDR3 size: 13 residues. Germline V gene data show CDR1 as MNHEY and CDR2 as SVGAGI. Trimming cost V 6 bases and J 8 bases, with 16 bases left between them. The CDR3 coding sequence is TGTGCCAGCAGCCCCAACAGGGACCGGGGCTACACCTTC. This translates into CASSPNRDRGYTF.

The J gene is TRBJ1-1, the V gene TRBV15, with D unclear. CDR1 is LNHNV, CDR2 YYDKDF, per germline (reference sequence). V was clipped by 4 bases and J by 4 bases, with 13 bases between them. This CDR3 has 14 amino acids. The CDR3 sequence: CATSTRVRPTEAFF. The DNA of the CDR3 is TGTGCCACCAGCACCCGGGTGAGGCCCACTGAAGCTTTCTTT.

The J gene is TRBJ2-3, the V gene TRBV28; no clear D. CDR1 and CDR2 (germline): MDHEN, SYDVKM. Trimming pared 3 bases from V and 4 bases from J, leaving 11 bases between. The CDR3 spans 14 residues. This chain's CDR3 is CASSFPYNSDTQYF. In DNA, the CDR3 is TGTGCCAGCAGTTTCCCCTATAATTCAGATACGCAGTATTTT.

The rearrangement joins TRBV10-3 to TRBJ2-7; 11 bases agree with TRBD1. This CDR3 has 14 residues. From germline, CDR1 is ENHRY and CDR2 SYGVKD. The ends lost 5 bases at V and 5 bases at J; junction bases unmatched: 5. CDR3 DNA sequence: TGTGCCATCAGTTCGGACAGGGGGCAAGACGAGCAGTACTTC. Protein sequence: CAISSDRGQDEQYF.

This chain uses TRBV19 with TRBJ1-5; no reliable D call. V was pared by 3 bases and J by 0 bases, with 18 bases between. Germline lookup yields CDR1 LNHDA and CDR2 SQIVND (reference sequence). CDR3 length equals 18 residues. Written as DNA, the CDR3 is TGTGCCAGTAGTATTAGCCTCCCCGGAGGTTATAGCAATCAGCCCCAGCATTTT. This encodes CASSISLPGGYSNQPQHF. The full variable domain, its missing parts supplied by reference TRBV19 and TRBJ1-5, is DGGITQSPKYLFRKEGQNVTLSCEQNLNHDAMYWYRQDPGQGLRLIYYSQIVNDFQKGDIAEGYSVSREKKESFPLTVTSAQKNPTAFYLCASSISLPGGYSNQPQHFGDGTRLSIL.

This clone was seen only once. The rearrangement links TRBV2 to TRBJ2-3, with TRBD1 as a possible D gene (6 bases). The CDR3 sequence is 13 residues long. V dropped 7 bases and J dropped 6 bases, with 14 bases sitting between them. Germline V gene sequence: CDR1 SNHLY, CDR2 FYNNEI. The CDR3 nucleotides are TGTGCCAGCATCCTGGGGGCTGAGGATACGCAGTATTTT. Its protein product is CASILGAEDTQYF.

This clone has just a few counts. The chain combines TRBV5-4 with TRBJ1-1, with TRBD1 matching 7 bases. CDR3 length: 14 residues. Per germline, CDR1 SGHNT and CDR2 YYREEE (reference sequence). CDR3 coding DNA: TGTGCTACGCAGGGGGGCAATAGGAACACTGAAGCTTTCTTT. It encodes CATQGGNRNTEAFF.

This chain joins TRBV13 and TRBJ2-4, with TRBD2 matching 8 bases. Germline V gene sequence: CDR1 PRHDT, CDR2 FYEKMQ (reference sequence). The V gene end was trimmed by 5 bases and the J gene end by 9 bases; junction bases not matched to a gene: 15. The CDR3 is made up of 16 amino acids. The CDR3 DNA reads as TGTGCCAGCAGCCCGGGCGGGGGGACACCTTCCGTCATTCAGTACTTC. This gives the protein CASSPGGGTPSVIQYF.

The V and J genes are TRBV5-5 and TRBJ1-1; 7 nucleotides line up with TRBD1. Per the germline V gene, CDR1 is SGHKS and CDR2 is YYEKEE (reference sequence). Unmatched junction bases numbered 9, after V lost 0 bases and J lost 1 base. The CDR3 is 17 residues long. Written as DNA, the CDR3 is TGTGCCAGCAGCTTGGAGCTAGGGGGCGCAGGGAACACTGAAGCTTTCTTT. It encodes CASSLELGGAGNTEAFF.

This chain uses TRBV7-3 with TRBJ2-2; D is possibly TRBD2 (7 bases). Germline V gene sequence: CDR1 SGHTA, CDR2 FQGTGA. There are 22 residues in the CDR3. Trimming shortened V by 1 base and J by 6 bases, and 33 bases separated the two germline ends. CDR3 sequence (DNA): TGTGCCAGCAGCTTAAATGGGGGCGGATGTGGGTCTTGGCGGGAGTATTCCGGGGAGCTGTTTTTT. Translated: CASSLNGGGCGSWREYSGELFF.

The chain links TRBV11-2 to TRBJ2-1, with no clear D. Trimming removed 3 bases at V and 5 bases at J, with 11 bases between. The germline V gene encodes CDR1 SGHAT and CDR2 FQNNGV. CDR3 length equals 14 residues. The CDR3: CASSFLSVNNEQFF. Here the CDR3 DNA reads TGTGCCAGCAGCTTTCTATCTGTCAACAATGAGCAGTTCTTC.

As regards this clone: Different DNA sequences within this sample yield the same CDR3. The chain links TRBV19 to TRBJ1-5; 7 bases line up with TRBD1. J gave up 6 bases and V 4 bases, and 6 bases lay outside the gene matches. CDR3 length: 14 amino acids. The V gene's germline CDR1 is LNHDA and CDR2 SQIVND (reference sequence). The CDR3 sequence is CASSTTGPGQPQHF. The CDR3 DNA follows: TGTGCCAGTAGTACGACAGGGCCGGGTCAGCCCCAGCATTTT.

V usage is TRBV28 and J usage is TRBJ2-7; possible D gene TRBD1, 6 bases. This CDR3 contains 17 residues. Germline lookup yields CDR1 MDHEN and CDR2 SYDVKM. Trimming removed 5 bases at V and 3 bases at J, with 23 bases between. The CDR3 loop reads CASSPHPGARGNYEQYF. CDR3 sequence (DNA): TGTGCCAGCAGTCCCCATCCAGGGGCGAGGGGAAACTACGAGCAGTACTTC.

This clone was observed once. This chain connects TRBV10-3 to TRBJ2-7, with TRBD1 identical over 9 bases. CDR1 is ENHRY and CDR2 is SYGVKD in the germline V gene. With 6 bases clipped from V and 5 bases from J, the junction kept 8 bases outside the gene matches. This CDR3 is built from 14 residues. In nucleotides, the CDR3 is TGTGCCATCAGGTCCGGGACAGGGTCCCACGAGCAGTACTTC. Its translation is CAIRSGTGSHEQYF.

V usage is TRBV2 and J usage is TRBJ1-5; 7 positions agree with TRBD1. With V trimmed by 5 bases and J by 1 base, 17 bases remained unmatched. Germline values: CDR1 SNHLY, CDR2 FYNNEI. The CDR3 consists of 19 residues. The CDR3 loop is CASSKYPEPGQTSNQPQHF. CDR3 bases: TGTGCCAGCAGTAAATATCCCGAACCGGGACAGACGAGCAATCAGCCCCAGCATTTT.

The J gene is TRBJ1-2, the V gene TRBV5-1, with 7 bases matching TRBD1. There are 14 residues in the CDR3. V shed 0 bases, J shed 4 bases, and the junction held 3 bases outside the gene matches. Per germline, CDR1 SGHRS and CDR2 YFSETQ. The CDR3 region is CASSLERGLYGYTF. The CDR3 DNA sequence: TGCGCCAGCAGCTTGGAAAGGGGGCTCTATGGCTACACCTTC.

The chain links TRBV2 to TRBJ2-1, with 8 positions matching TRBD2. The CDR3 consists of 14 residues. Germline V gene lookup returns CDR1 SNHLY and CDR2 FYNNEI. The trim removed 7 bases at V and 5 bases at J, leaving 7 bases unmatched. The CDR3 sequence is CASKRGWEDNEQFF. The DNA for the CDR3 is TGTGCCAGCAAGCGGGGGTGGGAGGACAATGAGCAGTTCTTC. Variable domain in full (rest from reference TRBV2 and TRBJ2-1): EPEVTQTPSHQVTQMGQEVILRCVPISNHLYFYWYRQILGQKVEFLVSFYNNEISEKSEIFDDQFSVERPDGSNFTLKIRSTKLEDSAMYFCASKRGWEDNEQFFGPGTRLTVL.

The V gene is TRBV28, the J gene TRBJ2-1, with TRBD2 matching 9 bases. Germline loops: CDR1 MDHEN, CDR2 SYDVKM. Trimming took 4 bases from V and 0 from J; bases not matched to a gene: 4. The CDR3 runs 16 residues. The CDR3 spells CASSSISGSSYNEQFF. In DNA, the CDR3 is TGTGCCAGCAGTTCAATTAGCGGGAGCTCCTACAATGAGCAGTTCTTC.

The rearrangement joins TRBV5-6 to TRBJ2-7; D is possibly TRBD1 (5 bases). CDR3 length: 14 amino acids. Germline V gives CDR1 SGHDT, CDR2 YYEEEE. V lost 0 bases and J 2 bases, leaving 9 bases between the germline ends. The CDR3 loop reads CASSLGLTAYEQYF. In DNA, the CDR3 is TGTGCCAGCAGCTTGGGATTGACAGCCTACGAGCAGTACTTC.

The chain joins TRBV18 to TRBJ2-1; D may match TRBD1 or TRBD2 (5 bases each). CDR3 size: 18 residues. The V end was cut by 6 bases, the J end by 0 bases, with 21 bases between. Germline V gene data show CDR1 as KGHSH and CDR2 as LQKENI. The CDR3 nucleotides are TGTGCCAGCTCTCCAGGGAGTGAGCGGAAAAGCTCCTACAATGAGCAGTTCTTC. It is translated as CASSPGSERKSSYNEQFF.

This clone was found once. This chain connects TRBV6-6 to TRBJ2-1; 15 bases line up with TRBD2. V shed 5 bases, J shed 4 bases, and the junction held 0 bases outside the gene matches. This CDR3 region has 15 residues. The germline CDR1 and CDR2 sequences are MNHNY and SVGAGI (reference sequence). The CDR3 spells CASSGTSGRYNEQFF. The CDR3 DNA reads TGTGCCAGCAGTGGGACTAGCGGGAGGTACAATGAGCAGTTCTTC.

The chain joins TRBV15 to TRBJ2-7; 8 bases are a match to TRBD2. After removal of 5 bases from V and 6 bases from J, the junction contained 12 bases not matched to a gene. This CDR3 is built from 15 residues. Germline-derived CDR1 and CDR2 are LNHNV and YYDKDF (reference sequence). CDR3 nucleotide sequence: TGTGCCACCAGCCGCGGGGGGACCAACATCTTCGAGCAGTACTTC. Amino acids: CATSRGGTNIFEQYF.

This clone came up a few times. The chain uses TRBV21-1 and TRBJ1-1; TRBD1 is taken as the D call from the table, unchecked against the DNA. TRBV21-1 is an annotated pseudogene. CDR3 size: 15 residues. The CDR3 coding sequence is TGTGCCAGCAGCAGCGGCAAGGGGCAGCTCAAGGAAGCTTTCTTT. This translates into CASSSGKGQLKEAFF.